This T cell receptor (beta chain) originates from a study of blood T cell repertoires in COVID-19. Across the study: PBMCs, B-cell-depleted T cells, or T cells provided the cDNA or gDNA that made up the material.

The CDR3 consists of 19 residues. V trimming: 0 bases; J trimming: 3 bases; junction bases outside the gene matches: 13. The assay was immunoSEQ multiplex PCR, and TCRdb's table has in-frame clones only and misses some. The repertoire has fewer than 400,000 clones, 70% to 90% of them found once; the top ten carry less than 2.5%. The source is a man aged 25-45 years who had recovered from COVID-19. The specimen was PBMCs or T cells enriched from blood (not recorded which). This chain connects TRBV5-3 to TRBJ2-7; the match to TRBD1 covers 12 bases. TRBV5-3 is filed as an ORF, its function uncertain. The CDR3 here is CARSLVLTGTGGSDYEQYF. Written as DNA, the CDR3 is TGTGCCAGAAGCTTGGTCCTCACCGGGACAGGGGGCAGCGACTACGAGCAGTACTTC.